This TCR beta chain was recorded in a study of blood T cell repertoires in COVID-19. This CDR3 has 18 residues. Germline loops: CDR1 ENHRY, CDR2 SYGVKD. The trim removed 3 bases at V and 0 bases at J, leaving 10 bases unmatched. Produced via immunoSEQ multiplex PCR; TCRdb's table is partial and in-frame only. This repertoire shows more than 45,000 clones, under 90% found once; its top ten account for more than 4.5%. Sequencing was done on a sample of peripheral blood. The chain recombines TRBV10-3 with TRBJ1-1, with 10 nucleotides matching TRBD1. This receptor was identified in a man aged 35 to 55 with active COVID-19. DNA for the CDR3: TGTGCCATCAGTGATAGGGACAGGGGAGGTCGTATGAACACTGAAGCTTTCTTT. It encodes CAISDRDRGGRMNTEAFF.